The present TCR beta chain was sequenced within a study of cytomegalovirus exposure and HLA in healthy donors. Germline lookup yields CDR1 SEHNR and CDR2 FQNEAQ (reference sequence). J gave up 0 bases and V 1 base, and 5 bases lay outside the gene matches. The CDR3 runs 17 residues. Study observations and caveats: Immune exposure information comprised only CMV serostatus.

As concerns this clone: What it recognizes is unknown.

PCR was performed using 60 Vbeta and 13 Jbeta primers. Data came from immunoSEQ multiplex PCR; TCRdb stores just in-frame clones and leaves some out. The table includes approximately 160,000 clones, around 81% detected once. The J gene is TRBJ2-2, the V gene TRBV7-9; 7 bases are shared with TRBD2. Input material: PBMCs. This TCR was sampled from a woman aged 40 to 50 in good health and CMV-seronegative. The CDR3, as DNA: TGTGCCAGCAGCTTAGGAGGACTAGATGCGAACACCGGGGAGCTGTTTTTT. Translated, it gives CASSLGGLDANTGELFF.